This record concerns one T cell receptor beta chain sequence. Its binding antigen is unknown. No per-base quality is available; no much larger clone lies one base away. Cut back by 1 base and 4 bases, the V and J ends lie 12 bases apart. The CDR3 runs 15 residues from the cysteine to the phenylalanine. Left in the record is the CDR3 DNA by itself, 45 bases read in frame from the first base. From the germline V gene, CDR1 is SGHRS and CDR2 is YFSETQ. The sample belongs to a study of blood T cell repertoires in COVID-19 (dated by TCRdb to the early 2020s). About the investigation overall: Samples from collaborators originated in the United States, Italy and Spain and spanned both the acute and convalescent phases of COVID-19. The prospective study material was composed of cDNA or gDNA derived from T cells, B-cell-depleted T cells, or PBMCs. Subjects who had been exposed to COVID-19, were actively infected with it, or had recovered from it provided the deeply sampled blood TCRbeta repertoires that made up the dataset. The repertoires were made available in a free public database intended to serve as a resource for research on the immune response to SARS-CoV-2. Samples came from the ongoing ImmuneRACE study (first 160 participants) plus 1,254 subjects from 6 global collaborators. The sample metadata nearly always contained a de-identified subject ID, COVID-19 status, age in years and sex. HLA class I and class II types, where available, came from metadata supplied by the sample provider rather than from assay-based typing. Summary of the overall study and its limitations: How much clinical and demographic metadata was included differed by source and by participant, and the metadata was provided uncurated.

The collaborating institutions used their own protocols to collect whole blood in K2EDTA tubes. For TCRbeta analysis, collaborators shipped samples in one of three forms: frozen whole blood, isolated PBMCs, or DNA extracted from either of those sample types. The immunoSEQ Assay, a bias-controlled multiplex PCR, was used to amplify TCRbeta CDR3 regions from genomic DNA. As for the original processing: Nucleated cell counts per sample were estimated from amplification of reference gene primers within the assay. To quantify the absolute abundance of each unique TCRbeta CDR3 rearrangement, sequence reads were collapsed and filtered. Productive Simpson clonality was computed per sample as the square root of Simpson's diversity index over productive rearrangements. This immuneACCESS table, as held by TCRdb, lists in-frame sequences with V and J called but not all clones. Of the missing ones, under half trace to an unresolved V gene in checked studies; the others have no known cause. V, J and clone size are taken as reported in that table, and D and trimming were inferred from the DNA itself. This sample lists approximately 190,000 clones; nearly 90% were detected once. Roughly a fifth of the sample goes to the ten largest clones.

Sequenced sample: peripheral blood. The clonotype was recovered from a man in his 60s with active or convalescent COVID-19. The chain joins TRBV5-1 to TRBJ1-3; a tentative D match to TRBD1 spans 6 bases. CDR3 sequence: CASSLTGNPGNTIYF. The DNA sequence is as follows: TGCGCCAGCAGCTTGACAGGGAATCCGGGAAACACCATATATTTT.